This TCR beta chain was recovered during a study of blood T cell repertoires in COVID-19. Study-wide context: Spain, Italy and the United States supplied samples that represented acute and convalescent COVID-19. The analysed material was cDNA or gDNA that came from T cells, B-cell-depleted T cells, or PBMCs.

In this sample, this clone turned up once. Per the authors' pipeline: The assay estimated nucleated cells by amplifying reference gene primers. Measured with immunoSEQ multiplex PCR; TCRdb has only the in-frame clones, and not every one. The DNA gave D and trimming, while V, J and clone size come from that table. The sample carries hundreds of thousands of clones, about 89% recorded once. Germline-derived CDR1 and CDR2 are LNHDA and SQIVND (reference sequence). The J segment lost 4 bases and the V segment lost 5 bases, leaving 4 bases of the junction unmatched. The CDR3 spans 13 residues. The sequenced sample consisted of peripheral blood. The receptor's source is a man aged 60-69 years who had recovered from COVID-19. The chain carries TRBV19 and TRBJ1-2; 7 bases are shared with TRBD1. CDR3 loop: CASSSRDSYGYTF. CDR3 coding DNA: TGTGCCAGTAGTTCCCGGGACAGCTATGGCTACACCTTC.